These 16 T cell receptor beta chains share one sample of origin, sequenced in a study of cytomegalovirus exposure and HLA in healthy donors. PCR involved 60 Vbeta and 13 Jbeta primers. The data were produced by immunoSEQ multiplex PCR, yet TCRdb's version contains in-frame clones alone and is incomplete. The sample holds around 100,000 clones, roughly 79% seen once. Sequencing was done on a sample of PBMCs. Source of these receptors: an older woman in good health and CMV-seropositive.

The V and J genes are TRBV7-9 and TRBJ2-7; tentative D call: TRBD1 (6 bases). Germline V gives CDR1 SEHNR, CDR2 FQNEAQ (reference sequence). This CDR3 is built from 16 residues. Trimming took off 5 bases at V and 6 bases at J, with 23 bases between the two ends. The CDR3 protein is CASSASGRGPVGEQYF. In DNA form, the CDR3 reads TGTGCCAGCAGCGCCTCGGGCAGGGGACCGGTGGGCGAGCAGTACTTC.

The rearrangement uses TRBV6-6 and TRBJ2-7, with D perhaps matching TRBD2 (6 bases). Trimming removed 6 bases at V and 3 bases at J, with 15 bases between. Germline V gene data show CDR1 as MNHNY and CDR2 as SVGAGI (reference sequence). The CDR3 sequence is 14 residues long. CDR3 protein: CASSLGLQSYEQYF. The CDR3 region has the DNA TGTGCCAGCAGCCTGGGACTGCAAAGCTACGAGCAGTACTTC.

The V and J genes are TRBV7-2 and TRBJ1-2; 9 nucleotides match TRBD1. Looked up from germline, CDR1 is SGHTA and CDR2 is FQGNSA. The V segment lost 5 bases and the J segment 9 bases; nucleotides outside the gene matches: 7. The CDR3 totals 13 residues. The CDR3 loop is CASSAGQGESYTF. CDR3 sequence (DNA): TGTGCCAGCAGCGCGGGACAGGGAGAGAGCTACACCTTC.

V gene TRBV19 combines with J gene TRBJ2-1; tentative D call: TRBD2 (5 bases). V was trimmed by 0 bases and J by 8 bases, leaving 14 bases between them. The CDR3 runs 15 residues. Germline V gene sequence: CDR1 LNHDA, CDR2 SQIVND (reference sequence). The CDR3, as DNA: TGTGCCAGTAGTATAGAGCCTAGCTCGTCCCATGAGCAGTTCTTC. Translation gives CASSIEPSSSHEQFF.

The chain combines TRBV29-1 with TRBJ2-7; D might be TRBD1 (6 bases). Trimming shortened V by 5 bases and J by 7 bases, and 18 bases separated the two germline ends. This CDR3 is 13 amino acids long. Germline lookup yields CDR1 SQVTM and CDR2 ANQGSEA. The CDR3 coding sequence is TGCAGCGTTAAAAAAGGGGGAACGGGTGAGCAGTACTTC. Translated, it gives CSVKKGGTGEQYF.

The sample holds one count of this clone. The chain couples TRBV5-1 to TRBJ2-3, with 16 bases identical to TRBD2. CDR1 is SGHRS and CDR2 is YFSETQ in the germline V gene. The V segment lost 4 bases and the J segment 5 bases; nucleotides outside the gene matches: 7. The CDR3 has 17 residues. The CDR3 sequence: CASSLGLAGGPGDTQYF. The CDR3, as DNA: TGCGCCAGCAGCCTGGGACTAGCGGGAGGGCCTGGAGATACGCAGTATTTT.

CDR3 nucleotide sequence: TGTGCCAGCAGCCCCCAATCAGATACGCAGTATTTT. Translating it yields CASSPQSDTQYF. V usage is TRBV11-3 and J usage is TRBJ2-3; the D is unclear. With 5 bases removed from V and 4 bases from J, the gap between germline ends came to 7 bases. This CDR3 is built from 12 residues. Germline loops: CDR1 SGHNT, CDR2 YENEEA. The full variable domain, with the rest looked up from reference TRBV11-3 and TRBJ2-3, is EAGVVQSPRYKIIEKKQPVAFWCNPISGHNTLYWYLQNLGQGPELLIRYENEEAVDDSQLPKDRFSAERLKGVDSTLKIQPAELGDSAVYLCASSPQSDTQYFGPGTRLTVL.

In DNA, the CDR3 is TGTGCCAGCAGTTTACGGACACCCAGACAAAATCAGCCCCAGCATTTT. This gives the protein CASSLRTPRQNQPQHF. The rearrangement joins TRBV27 to TRBJ1-5; possibly TRBD1 for D (5 bases). The CDR3 loop spans 16 amino acids. The V end lost 2 bases, the J end lost 4 bases, and 15 bases lay between the germline ends. Per germline, CDR1 MNHEY and CDR2 SMNVEV (reference sequence).

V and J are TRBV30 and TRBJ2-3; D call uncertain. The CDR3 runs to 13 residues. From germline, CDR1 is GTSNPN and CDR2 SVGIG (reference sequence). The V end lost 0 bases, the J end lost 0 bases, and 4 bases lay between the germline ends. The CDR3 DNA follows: TGTGCCTGGAGTGTTCAAAGCACAGATACGCAGTATTTT. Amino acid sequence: CAWSVQSTDTQYF. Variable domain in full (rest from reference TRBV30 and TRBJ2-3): SQTIHQWPATLVQPVGSPLSLECTVEGTSNPNLYWYRQAAGRGLQLLFYSVGIGQISSEVPQNLSASRPQDRQFILSSKKLLLSDSGFYLCAWSVQSTDTQYFGPGTRLTVL.

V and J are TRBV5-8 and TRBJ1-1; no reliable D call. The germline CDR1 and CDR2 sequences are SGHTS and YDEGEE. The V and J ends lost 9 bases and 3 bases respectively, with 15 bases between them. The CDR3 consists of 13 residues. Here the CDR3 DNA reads TGTGCCACCAACCTACTCACGCACACTGAAGCTTTCTTT. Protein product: CATNLLTHTEAFF.

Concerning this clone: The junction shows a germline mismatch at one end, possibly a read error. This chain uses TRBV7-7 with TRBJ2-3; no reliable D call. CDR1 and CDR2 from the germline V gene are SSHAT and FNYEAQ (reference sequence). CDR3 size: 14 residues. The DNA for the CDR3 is TGTGCTAGCAGCTCAAGCGCCAGCACAGATACGCAGTATTTT. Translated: CASSSSASTDTQYF.

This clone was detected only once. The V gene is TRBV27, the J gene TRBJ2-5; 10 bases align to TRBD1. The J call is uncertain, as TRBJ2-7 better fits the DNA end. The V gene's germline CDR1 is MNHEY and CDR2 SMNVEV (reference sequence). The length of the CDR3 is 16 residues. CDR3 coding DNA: TGTGCCAGCAGAAAGAATCGGGACAGGGGTATCTACGAGCAGTACTTC. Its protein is CASRKNRDRGIYEQYF.

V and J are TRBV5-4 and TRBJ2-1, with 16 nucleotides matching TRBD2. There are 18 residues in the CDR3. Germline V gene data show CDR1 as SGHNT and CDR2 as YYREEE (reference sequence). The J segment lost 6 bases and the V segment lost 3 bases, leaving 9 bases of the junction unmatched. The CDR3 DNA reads TGTGCCAGCAGCTGGACCGGGACTAGCGGGAGGGTCCCCAATGAGCAGTTCTTC. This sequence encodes CASSWTGTSGRVPNEQFF.

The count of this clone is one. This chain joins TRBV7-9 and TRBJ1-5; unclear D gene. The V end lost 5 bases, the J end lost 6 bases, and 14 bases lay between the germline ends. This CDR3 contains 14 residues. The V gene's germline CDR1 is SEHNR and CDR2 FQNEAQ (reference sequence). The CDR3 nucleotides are TGTGCCAGCAGCCAAGGCGCGGGGAGTCAGCCCCAGCATTTT. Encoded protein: CASSQGAGSQPQHF.

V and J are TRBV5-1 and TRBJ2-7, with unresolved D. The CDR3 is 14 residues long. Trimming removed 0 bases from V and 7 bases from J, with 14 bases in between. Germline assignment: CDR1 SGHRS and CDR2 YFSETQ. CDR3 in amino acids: CASSLGPTQEEQYF. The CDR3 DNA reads TGCGCCAGCAGCTTGGGACCTACCCAGGAAGAGCAGTACTTC.

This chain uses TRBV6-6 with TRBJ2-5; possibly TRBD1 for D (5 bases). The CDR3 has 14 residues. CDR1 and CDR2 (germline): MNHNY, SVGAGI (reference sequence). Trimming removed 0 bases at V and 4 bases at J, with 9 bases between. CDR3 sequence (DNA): TGTGCCAGCAGTTACTCGGCAGGGTCAGAGACCCAGTACTTC. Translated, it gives CASSYSAGSETQYF.